A single sample is the source of the 31 T cell receptor beta chains below, sequenced in a study of technical replicates of blood from several donors. Sequencing was performed with immunoSEQ multiplex PCR; in TCRdb, only in-frame clones are kept and a portion is missing. The sample comprises approximately 75,000 clones, around 97% of which are singletons, and about 0.17% rests with the top ten. The sequenced material came from T cells isolated from PBMCs. Receptors originate from a human donor in good health.

The chain couples TRBV11-2 to TRBJ1-2, with 7 bases matching TRBD1. This CDR3 is 15 amino acids long. The germline V gene has CDR1 SGHAT and CDR2 FQNNGV. Trimming removed 6 bases from V and 8 bases from J; junction bases left unmatched: 15. The DNA for the CDR3 is TGTGCCAGCAGTCCTTCGGGGGACAGTCTTGGGGGCTACACCTTC. Translation: CASSPSGDSLGGYTF.

The chain has TRBV4-1 and TRBJ1-2; possibly TRBD1 for D (5 bases). V was shortened by 3 bases and J by 5 bases, with 16 bases between the two germline ends. The CDR3 runs 15 residues. Germline V lookup: CDR1 MGHRA, CDR2 YSYEKL. CDR3 bases: TGCGCCAGCAGCCACAGAGTCCAGGGTCAATATGGCTACACCTTC. This gives the protein CASSHRVQGQYGYTF.

The chain links TRBV25-1 to TRBJ1-4; D remains unclear. This CDR3 region has 15 residues. V lost 5 bases to trimming and J lost 0 bases, with 10 bases between them. From germline, CDR1 is MGHDK and CDR2 SYGVNS. The DNA of the CDR3 is TGTGCCAGCAGTCAGAGGAACCCAACTAATGAAAAACTGTTTTTT. This codes for CASSQRNPTNEKLFF.

The chain couples TRBV19 to TRBJ1-6, with D maybe TRBD1 (5 bases). The germline CDR1 and CDR2 sequences are LNHDA and SQIVND (reference sequence). The V and J ends lost 5 bases and 3 bases respectively, with 20 bases between them. This CDR3 is built from 18 residues. The CDR3 loop reads CASSLGSGGYNYNSPLHF. CDR3 nucleotide sequence: TGTGCCAGTAGTTTGGGTTCGGGGGGATACAACTATAATTCACCCCTCCACTTT.

This rearrangement joins TRBV25-1 to TRBJ2-7; D is possibly TRBD1 (6 bases). Germline V gives CDR1 MGHDK, CDR2 SYGVNS. There are 13 residues in the CDR3. V lost 3 bases, J lost 4 bases, and 10 bases lay in between. The CDR3 loop reads CASSDGTGYEQYF. Here the CDR3 DNA reads TGTGCCAGCAGTGATGGTACAGGGTACGAGCAGTACTTC.

V usage is TRBV28 and J usage is TRBJ1-3; D might be TRBD1 (6 bases). Between the trimmed V and J ends, which lost 9 bases and 3 bases, there was a span of 12 bases. The CDR3 runs 13 residues. CDR1 is MDHEN, CDR2 SYDVKM, per germline. The CDR3, as DNA: TGTGCCAGTTTTTTGGACAGTGGAAACACCATATATTTT. As protein: CASFLDSGNTIYF.

The table lists this clone with a count of one. CDR3 in DNA: TGTGCCAGCGGGACTAGCGGAAACCTCTACAATGAGCAGTTCTTC. Translation gives CASGTSGNLYNEQFF. V gene TRBV6-5 combines with J gene TRBJ2-1; 11 bases fit TRBD2. The CDR3 totals 15 residues. Germline CDR1 is MNHEY and CDR2 is SVGAGI. V was clipped by 8 bases and J by 3 bases; unmatched bases: 6.

The chain carries TRBV25-1 and TRBJ1-4, with D tentatively TRBD1 (6 bases). The CDR3 sequence is 13 residues long. Germline V CDR1 and CDR2: MGHDK, SYGVNS. Trimming pared 5 bases from V and 8 bases from J, leaving 12 bases between. The chain's CDR3 is CASSLRGGEKLFF. The CDR3, as DNA: TGTGCCAGCAGTCTCAGGGGCGGAGAAAAACTGTTTTTT.

J is TRBJ2-7 and V is TRBV18; no firm D call. The CDR3 sequence is 13 residues long. Germline V gene lookup returns CDR1 KGHSH and CDR2 LQKENI. The V end lost 3 bases, the J end lost 4 bases, and 10 bases lay between the germline ends. The CDR3 nucleotides read TGTGCCAGCTCACCGCCACACGCTTACGAGCAGTACTTC. This sequence encodes CASSPPHAYEQYF.

The DNA of the CDR3 is TGTGCCAGCAGGGGGACAGGGTATGGCTACACCTTC. Translated, it gives CASRGTGYGYTF. The chain carries TRBV28 and TRBJ1-2, with 9 bases lining up with TRBD1. The CDR3 totals 12 residues. The J segment lost 5 bases and the V segment lost 6 bases, leaving 1 base of the junction unmatched. Germline values: CDR1 MDHEN, CDR2 SYDVKM.

The V gene is TRBV6-1, the J gene TRBJ1-1; 8 bases match TRBD1. J was trimmed by 1 base and V by 7 bases; bases with no gene match: 5. There are 14 residues in the CDR3. Germline CDR1 MNHNS, CDR2 SASEGT. The CDR3 reads CASKQGEGNTEAFF. As DNA, the CDR3 is TGTGCCAGCAAACAGGGGGAGGGGAACACTGAAGCTTTCTTT.

The J gene is TRBJ2-5, the V gene TRBV5-4; D perhaps matches TRBD2 (6 bases). V dropped 4 bases and J dropped 3 bases, with 13 bases sitting between them. This CDR3 has 14 residues. CDR1 SGHNT and CDR2 YYREEE come from the germline V gene (reference sequence). The CDR3 DNA follows: TGTGCCAGCAGCCTGGCGCTAGCGAAAGAGACCCAGTACTTC. It yields the protein CASSLALAKETQYF.

The chain is built from TRBV27 and TRBJ1-3, with a tentative D call TRBD1 (5 bases). This CDR3 has 15 amino acids. Trimming pared 4 bases from V and 5 bases from J, leaving 15 bases between. Germline assignment: CDR1 MNHEY and CDR2 SMNVEV (reference sequence). CDR3 amino acids: CASSSPSTERNTIYF. The DNA of the CDR3 is TGTGCCAGCAGTTCCCCGTCGACAGAGCGAAACACCATATATTTT.

V and J are TRBV5-4 and TRBJ2-1, with TRBD2 matching 9 bases. With V trimmed by 0 bases and J by 9 bases, 13 bases remained unmatched. The CDR3 extends over 17 amino acids. Germline V gene lookup returns CDR1 SGHNT and CDR2 YYREEE (reference sequence). DNA for the CDR3: TGTGCCAGCAGCTTGGCCGCGGGAGGGACTACGGGAGGTGAGCAGTTCTTC. The encoded protein is CASSLAAGGTTGGEQFF.

This clone was detected a few times. Its ends do not fully match the called genes, so a read error is possible. The chain combines TRBV7-9 with TRBJ2-3; D gene unclear. Germline loops: CDR1 SEHNR, CDR2 FQNEAQ (reference sequence). This CDR3 has 8 residues. CDR3 bases: TGTGCCCACAATCCACGCAATTTT. Protein sequence: CAHNPRNF.

The CDR3 region is CASSSDRGHGELFF. The CDR3 DNA reads as TGTGCCAGCAGTTCCGACCGGGGACACGGGGAGCTGTTTTTT. The rearrangement uses TRBV27 and TRBJ2-2, with D tentatively TRBD1 (6 bases). The CDR3 runs 14 residues. Looked up from germline, CDR1 is MNHEY and CDR2 is SMNVEV (reference sequence). V was pared by 4 bases and J by 7 bases, with 13 bases between.

This chain links TRBV10-1 with TRBJ1-1; D is ambiguous. V was clipped by 6 bases and J by 5 bases, with 16 bases between them. Germline loops: CDR1 WNHNN, CDR2 SYGVQD (reference sequence). The CDR3 is 14 residues long. Here the CDR3 DNA reads TGCGCCAGCAGCGCCATGCCTGAGGGTACTGAAGCTTTCTTT. As protein: CASSAMPEGTEAFF.

The sample holds a few counts of this clone. The gene calls are TRBV6-5 and TRBJ1-2, with 7 positions matching TRBD1. The junction had 6 bases not matched to a gene; V was cut back by 5 bases and J by 6 bases. The CDR3 totals 13 residues. The V gene's germline CDR1 is MNHEY and CDR2 SVGAGI. The CDR3 reads CASSDRVGNGYTF. The CDR3 coding sequence is TGTGCCAGCAGTGACAGGGTTGGGAATGGCTACACCTTC.

The genes are TRBV15 and TRBJ1-1; TRBD1 aligns across 11 bases. This CDR3 contains 15 residues. CDR1 and CDR2 from the germline V gene are LNHNV and YYDKDF (reference sequence). Written as DNA, the CDR3 is TGTGCGAGCGTAGCCCTCGGACAGGGGGCTACTGAAGCTTTCTTT. Protein sequence: CASVALGQGATEAFF. Supplemented by reference TRBV15 and TRBJ1-1, the full variable domain reads DAMVIQNPRYQVTQFGKPVTLSCSQTLNHNVMYWYQQKSSQAPKLLFHYYDKDFNNEADTPDNFQSRRPNTSFCFLDIRSPGLGDTAMYLCASVALGQGATEAFFGQGTRLTVV.

The J gene is TRBJ1-4, the V gene TRBV28, with TRBD1 matching 7 bases. Trimming cost V 3 bases and J 4 bases; bases outside gene matches: 5. The CDR3 has 15 residues. Germline CDR1 reads MDHEN; CDR2 reads SYDVKM. The CDR3 nucleotides read TGTGCCAGCAGTTTTTCGGACAGGATTAATGAAAAACTGTTTTTT. Its translation is CASSFSDRINEKLFF. The variable domain in full, with the rest retrieved from reference TRBV28 and TRBJ1-4, is DVKVTQSSRYLVKRTGEKVFLECVQDMDHENMFWYRQDPGLGLRLIYFSYDVKMKEKGDIPEGYSVSREKKERFSLILESASTNQTSMYLCASSFSDRINEKLFFGSGTQLSVL.

This clone appeared once. The CDR3: CASSSDLTDTQYF. In DNA form, the CDR3 reads TGCGCCAGCAGCTCAGATCTTACAGATACGCAGTATTTT. The chain joins TRBV5-1 to TRBJ2-3; D call uncertain. The CDR3 is 13 amino acids. Germline values: CDR1 SGHRS, CDR2 YFSETQ. V was pared by 3 bases and J by 3 bases, with 8 bases between.

This clone appeared once. The rearrangement joins TRBV6-5 to TRBJ2-5, with D tentatively TRBD1 (6 bases). There are 15 residues in the CDR3. CDR1 MNHEY and CDR2 SVGAGI come from the germline V gene. V lost 6 bases to trimming and J lost 7 bases, with 21 bases between them. The CDR3 region has the DNA TGTGCCAGCAGCCCCGTCGAAACAGGGTACAGGACCCAGTACTTC. It codes for CASSPVETGYRTQYF.

V and J are TRBV25-1 and TRBJ1-1; 11 bases agree with TRBD1. The germline V gene has CDR1 MGHDK and CDR2 SYGVNS. CDR3 length: 14 residues. After removal of 2 bases from V and 4 bases from J, the junction contained 0 bases not matched to a gene. The CDR3 protein is CASSEGTGGTEAFF. CDR3 in DNA: TGTGCCAGCAGTGAAGGGACAGGGGGCACTGAAGCTTTCTTT. Variable domain in full (rest from reference TRBV25-1 and TRBJ1-1): EADIYQTPRYLVIGTGKKITLECSQTMGHDKMYWYQQDPGMELHLIHYSYGVNSTEKGDLSSESTVSRIRTEHFPLTLESARPSHTSQYLCASSEGTGGTEAFFGQGTRLTVV.

The gene calls are TRBV4-1 and TRBJ2-7; TRBD2 matches 8 bases. V lost 0 bases to trimming and J lost 3 bases; unmatched junction nucleotides: 7. This CDR3 is built from 16 residues. CDR1 is MGHRA and CDR2 is YSYEKL in the germline V gene. The CDR3, as DNA: TGCGCCAGCAGCCAAGATAGTACTAGCGGATTCTACGAGCAGTACTTC. It specifies CASSQDSTSGFYEQYF.

The CDR3 loop reads CASVLRQGNNYGYTF. As DNA, the CDR3 is TGTGCCAGCGTATTGAGGCAGGGGAATAACTATGGCTACACCTTC. V and J are TRBV6-1 and TRBJ1-2; D possibly corresponds to TRBD1 (6 bases). The germline gives CDR1 MNHNS, CDR2 SASEGT. Trimming cost V 8 bases and J 1 base, with 17 bases left between them. This CDR3 is 15 amino acids long.

The rearrangement uses TRBV6-5 and TRBJ2-1; 7 positions agree with TRBD1. CDR1 is MNHEY, CDR2 SVGAGI, per germline. The V segment lost 5 bases and the J segment 6 bases; nucleotides outside the gene matches: 4. The CDR3 contains 13 residues. In DNA form, the CDR3 reads TGTGCCAGCAGTCCCCCAGGGGGCAATGAGCAGTTCTTC. Amino acids: CASSPPGGNEQFF.

This chain joins TRBV5-5 and TRBJ1-2, with D tentatively TRBD1 (6 bases). The germline V and J ends were trimmed by 4 bases and 0 bases, with 10 bases remaining between them. Germline V CDR1 and CDR2: SGHKS, YYEKEE (reference sequence). The CDR3 loop spans 14 amino acids. CDR3 protein: CASSMDSSNYGYTF. The CDR3 bases are TGTGCCAGCAGCATGGACAGCTCTAACTATGGCTACACCTTC. Together with reference TRBV5-5 and TRBJ1-2, the CDR3 gives the full variable domain: DAGVTQSPTHLIKTRGQQVTLRCSPISGHKSVSWYQQVLGQGPQFIFQYYEKEERGRGNFPDRFSARQFPNYSSELNVNALLLGDSALYLCASSMDSSNYGYTFGSGTRLTVV.

The chain joins TRBV9 to TRBJ1-1; 8 positions match TRBD1. From germline, CDR1 is SGDLS and CDR2 YYNGEE. With V trimmed by 4 bases and J by 1 base, 9 bases remained unmatched. The CDR3 covers 16 residues. This CDR3 is CASSTVGGQGNTEAFF. CDR3 nucleotide sequence: TGTGCCAGCAGCACAGTCGGCGGACAGGGGAACACTGAAGCTTTCTTT.

The rearrangement uses TRBV5-6 and TRBJ2-7, with 13 bases matching TRBD2. The CDR3 sequence is 16 residues long. Per the germline V gene, CDR1 is SGHDT and CDR2 is YYEEEE. The V and J ends lost 1 base and 2 bases, in that order; junction bases with no gene match: 3. CDR3 region: CASSLSTSGRAYEQYF. In nucleotides, the CDR3 is TGTGCCAGCAGCTTGAGTACTAGCGGGAGGGCCTACGAGCAGTACTTC.

This chain uses TRBV5-1 with TRBJ2-3, with 8 bases fitting TRBD2. V was pared by 4 bases and J by 4 bases, with 8 bases of the junction left unmatched. CDR3 length equals 15 residues. Germline CDR1 and CDR2: SGHRS and YFSETQ. DNA for the CDR3: TGCGCCAGCAGCCGGGGGGGGACTAGTGCAGATACGCAGTATTTT. Protein: CASSRGGTSADTQYF. Full variable domain (outside the CDR3, taken from reference TRBV5-1 and TRBJ2-3): KAGVTQTPRYLIKTRGQQVTLSCSPISGHRSVSWYQQTPGQGLQFLFEYFSETQRNKGNFPGRFSGRQFSNSRSEMNVSTLELGDSALYLCASSRGGTSADTQYFGPGTRLTVL.

V gene TRBV4-2 combines with J gene TRBJ2-5; D possibly corresponds to TRBD2 (6 bases). The CDR3 length is 14 residues. Germline V CDR1 and CDR2: LGHNA, YNFKEQ. Trimming took off 4 bases at V and 1 base at J, with 10 bases between the two ends. CDR3 sequence reads: CASSRERVQETQYF. CDR3 nucleotide sequence: TGTGCCAGCAGCCGCGAGCGGGTCCAAGAGACCCAGTACTTC.